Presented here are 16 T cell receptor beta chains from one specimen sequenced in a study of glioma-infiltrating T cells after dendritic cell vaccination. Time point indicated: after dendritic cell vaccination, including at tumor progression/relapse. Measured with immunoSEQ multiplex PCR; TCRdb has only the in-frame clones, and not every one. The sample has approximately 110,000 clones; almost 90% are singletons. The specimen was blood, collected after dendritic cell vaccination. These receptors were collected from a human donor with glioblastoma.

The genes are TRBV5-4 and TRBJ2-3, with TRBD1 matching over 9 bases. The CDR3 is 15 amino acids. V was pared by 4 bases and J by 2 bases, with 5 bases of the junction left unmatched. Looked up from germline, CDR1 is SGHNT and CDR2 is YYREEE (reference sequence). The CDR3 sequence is CASSVQGAHTDTQYF. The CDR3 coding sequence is TGTGCCAGCAGCGTACAGGGGGCCCACACAGATACGCAGTATTTT.

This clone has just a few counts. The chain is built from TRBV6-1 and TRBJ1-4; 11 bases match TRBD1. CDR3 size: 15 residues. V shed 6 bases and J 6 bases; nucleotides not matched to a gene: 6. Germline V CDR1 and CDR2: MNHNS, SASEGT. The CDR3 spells CASRDRGLADEKLFF. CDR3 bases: TGTGCCAGCAGGGACAGGGGGCTTGCAGATGAAAAACTGTTTTTT.

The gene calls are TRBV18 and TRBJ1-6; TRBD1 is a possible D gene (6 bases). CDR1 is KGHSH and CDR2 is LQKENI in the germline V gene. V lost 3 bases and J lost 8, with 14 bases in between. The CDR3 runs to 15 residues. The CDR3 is CASSPRQVGDSPLHF. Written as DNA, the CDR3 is TGTGCCAGCTCACCTAGACAGGTGGGTGATTCACCCCTCCACTTT.

This chain's CDR3 is CASSLGVGQGPYQPQHF. In DNA form, the CDR3 reads TGTGCCAGCAGCTTAGGGGTCGGACAGGGTCCGTATCAGCCCCAGCATTTT. This chain joins TRBV11-3 and TRBJ1-5, with 8 bases that match TRBD1. Germline V gene lookup returns CDR1 SGHNT and CDR2 YENEEA. The CDR3 sequence is 17 residues long. V dropped 1 base and J dropped 5; count of bases not matched to a gene: 10.

The CDR3 DNA reads TGCGCCAGCAGCTTGAATGGGGAGGCCTACGAGCAGTACTTC. This codes for CASSLNGEAYEQYF. The chain employs TRBV5-1 and TRBJ2-7; D is perhaps TRBD2 (6 bases). The V end was cut by 1 base, the J end by 2 bases, with 10 bases between. This CDR3 has 14 residues. Germline V gene sequence: CDR1 SGHRS, CDR2 YFSETQ.

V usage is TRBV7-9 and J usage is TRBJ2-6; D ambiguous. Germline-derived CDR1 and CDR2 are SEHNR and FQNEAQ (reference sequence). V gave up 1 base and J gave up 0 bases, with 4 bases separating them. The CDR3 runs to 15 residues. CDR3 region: CASSLVSSGANVLTF. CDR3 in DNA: TGTGCCAGCAGCTTAGTGAGCTCTGGGGCCAACGTCCTGACTTTC.

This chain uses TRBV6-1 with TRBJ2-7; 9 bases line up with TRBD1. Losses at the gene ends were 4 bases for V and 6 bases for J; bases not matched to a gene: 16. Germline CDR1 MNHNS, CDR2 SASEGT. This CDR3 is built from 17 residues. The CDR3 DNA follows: TGTGCCAGCAGTGTACTACGAAATCCGGGACAGGGAGGCGAGCAGTACTTC. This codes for CASSVLRNPGQGGEQYF.

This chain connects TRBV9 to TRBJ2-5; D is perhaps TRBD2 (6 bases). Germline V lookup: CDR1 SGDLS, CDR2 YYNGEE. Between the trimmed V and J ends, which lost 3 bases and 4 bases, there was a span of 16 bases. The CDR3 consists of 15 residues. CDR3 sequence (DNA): TGTGCCAGCAGCGCCGACGGAGGGGTTCGAGAGACCCAGTACTTC. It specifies CASSADGGVRETQYF.

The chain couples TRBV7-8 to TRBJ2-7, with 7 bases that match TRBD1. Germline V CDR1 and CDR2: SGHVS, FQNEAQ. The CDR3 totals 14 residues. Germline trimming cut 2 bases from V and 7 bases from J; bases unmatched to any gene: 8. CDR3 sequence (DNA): TGTGCCAGCAGCTTATCCCTAGGGGGCTATGAGCAGTACTTC. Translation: CASSLSLGGYEQYF. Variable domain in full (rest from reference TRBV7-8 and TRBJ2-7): GAGVSQSPRYKVAKRGQDVALRCDPISGHVSLFWYQQALGQGPEFLTYFQNEAQLDKSGLPSDRFFAERPEGSVSTLKIQRTQQEDSAVYLCASSLSLGGYEQYFGPGTRLTVT.

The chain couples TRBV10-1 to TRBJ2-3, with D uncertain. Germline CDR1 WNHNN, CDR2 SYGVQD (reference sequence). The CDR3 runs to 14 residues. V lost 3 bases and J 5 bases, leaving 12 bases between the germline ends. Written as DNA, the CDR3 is TGCGCCAGCAGTGATCCCCTAGGTAGAGATACGCAGTATTTT. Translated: CASSDPLGRDTQYF.

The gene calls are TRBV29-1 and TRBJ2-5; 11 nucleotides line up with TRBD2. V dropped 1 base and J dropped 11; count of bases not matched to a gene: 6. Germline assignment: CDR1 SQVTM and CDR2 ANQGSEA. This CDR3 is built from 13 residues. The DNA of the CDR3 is TGCAGCGTTGAAGTAGCGGGGGGGGCTTGGCAGTACTTC. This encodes CSVEVAGGAWQYF.

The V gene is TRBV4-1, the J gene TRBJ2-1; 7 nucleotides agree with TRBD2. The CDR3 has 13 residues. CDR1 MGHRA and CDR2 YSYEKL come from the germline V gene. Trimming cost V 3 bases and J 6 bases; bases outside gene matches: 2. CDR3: CASSQPGGNEQFF. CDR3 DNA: TGCGCCAGCAGCCAGCCGGGGGGCAATGAGCAGTTCTTC.

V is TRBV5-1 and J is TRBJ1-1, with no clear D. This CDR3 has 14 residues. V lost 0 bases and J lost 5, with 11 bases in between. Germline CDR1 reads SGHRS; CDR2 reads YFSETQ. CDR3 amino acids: CASSLAVGRTEAFF. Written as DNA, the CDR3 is TGCGCCAGCAGCTTGGCTGTCGGGAGGACTGAAGCTTTCTTT. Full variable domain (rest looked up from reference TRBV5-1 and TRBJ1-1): KAGVTQTPRYLIKTRGQQVTLSCSPISGHRSVSWYQQTPGQGLQFLFEYFSETQRNKGNFPGRFSGRQFSNSRSEMNVSTLELGDSALYLCASSLAVGRTEAFFGQGTRLTVV.

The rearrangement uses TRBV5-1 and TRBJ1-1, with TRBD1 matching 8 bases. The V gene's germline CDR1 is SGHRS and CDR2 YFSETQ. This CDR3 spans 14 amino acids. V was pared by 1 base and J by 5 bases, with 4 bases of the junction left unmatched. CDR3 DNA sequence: TGCGCCAGCAGCTTGTCAACAGGGGGGACTGAAGCTTTCTTT. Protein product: CASSLSTGGTEAFF.

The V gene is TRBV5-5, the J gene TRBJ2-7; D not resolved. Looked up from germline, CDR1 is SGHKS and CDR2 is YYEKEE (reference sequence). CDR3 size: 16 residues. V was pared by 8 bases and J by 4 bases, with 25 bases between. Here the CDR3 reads CARSQSYPPKEYEQYF. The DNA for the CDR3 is TGTGCCAGAAGCCAGTCGTACCCGCCCAAGGAGTACGAGCAGTACTTC.

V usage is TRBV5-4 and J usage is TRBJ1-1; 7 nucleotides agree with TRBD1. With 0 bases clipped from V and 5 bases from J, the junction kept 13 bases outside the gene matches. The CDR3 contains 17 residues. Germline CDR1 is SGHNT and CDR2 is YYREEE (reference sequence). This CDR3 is CASSLGTGVVSGTEAFF. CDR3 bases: TGTGCCAGCAGCTTGGGAACAGGGGTGGTCTCGGGGACTGAAGCTTTCTTT.